The 26 T cell receptor beta chains below were found in one sample sequenced in a study of CD8+ T cells in alopecia areata. It was cDNA, reverse transcribed from extracted RNA, that served as the sequencing template. The repertoire was sequenced with immunoSEQ multiplex PCR; TCRdb's copy has only in-frame clones and lacks some. Found here are 200,000 to 250,000 clones, about 57% of them singletons; the top ten hold roughly 1.5%. Described treatment: oral pan-JAK inhibitor, 5-10 mg twice daily. Source: CD4+ T cells sorted from blood, taken at week 4, from a patient treated with tofacitinib. These receptors came from a human donor with alopecia areata.

There are a few counts of this clone. This chain uses TRBV6-6 with TRBJ2-2; D uncertain. This CDR3 has 11 amino acids. The V and J ends lost 9 bases and 8 bases respectively, with 10 bases between them. Germline V gene lookup returns CDR1 MNHNY and CDR2 SVGAGI (reference sequence). CDR3 nucleotides: TGTGCCAGTACAGAGTTAGGGGAGCTGTTTTTT. Protein: CASTELGELFF.

This chain links TRBV5-1 with TRBJ2-7; 9 bases line up with TRBD2. J lost 2 bases, V lost 5 bases, and 8 bases had no gene match. Germline V lookup: CDR1 SGHRS, CDR2 YFSETQ. The CDR3 has 15 residues. CDR3 region: CASSSSGAQTYEQYF. The CDR3 nucleotides read TGCGCCAGCAGTTCTAGCGGGGCCCAGACCTACGAGCAGTACTTC.

The gene calls are TRBV4-3 and TRBJ2-3, with 8 nucleotides matching TRBD2. CDR1 is LGHNA and CDR2 is YSLEER in the germline V gene. Germline trimming cut 0 bases from V and 1 base from J; bases unmatched to any gene: 15. This CDR3 has 20 residues. The CDR3 is CASSQDVVRGGLSGTDTQYF. The CDR3, as DNA: TGCGCCAGCAGCCAAGATGTGGTACGGGGGGGCCTTTCGGGCACAGATACGCAGTATTTT.

The CDR3 bases are TGTGCCAGCAGCGCCGGACCCATTGAGCAGTACTTC. Encoded protein: CASSAGPIEQYF. The chain joins TRBV5-6 to TRBJ2-7; D remains ambiguous. Germline CDR1 SGHDT, CDR2 YYEEEE. The CDR3 sequence is 12 residues long. With 4 bases removed from V and 7 bases from J, the gap between germline ends came to 12 bases.

This clone is a singleton in its sample. The rearrangement uses TRBV29-1 and TRBJ1-1, with D uncertain. V gave up 4 bases and J gave up 7 bases, with 16 bases separating them. Germline assignment: CDR1 SQVTM and CDR2 ANQGSEA. The CDR3 has 13 amino acids. In DNA form, the CDR3 reads TGCAGCGTTGCCCCAATGTGGAGGGATGAAGCTTTCTTT. Translated, it gives CSVAPMWRDEAFF.

This clone was seen more than once but under ten times. V usage is TRBV18 and J usage is TRBJ2-3; 12 positions match TRBD2. The CDR3 contains 16 residues. Germline V gene lookup returns CDR1 KGHSH and CDR2 LQKENI. J gave up 1 base and V 2 bases, and 1 base lay outside the gene matches. CDR3 sequence reads: CASSPRLAGGTDTQYF. The CDR3 DNA reads as TGTGCCAGCTCACCAAGACTAGCGGGGGGCACAGATACGCAGTATTTT.

J is TRBJ1-2 and V is TRBV12-5, with D possibly TRBD1 on 5 matching bases. The CDR3 contains 12 residues. Trimming shortened V by 6 bases and J by 9 bases, and 14 bases separated the two germline ends. The germline CDR1 and CDR2 sequences are LGHNT and FRNRAP. The CDR3 spells CASGWDRSSYTF. The CDR3 DNA reads as TGTGCTAGTGGCTGGGACCGAAGTAGCTACACCTTC.

The chain couples TRBV29-1 to TRBJ2-7, with D unresolved. The CDR3 has 13 amino acids. Germline CDR1 and CDR2: SQVTM and ANQGSEA. V lost 4 bases to trimming and J lost 0 bases, with 10 bases between them. The CDR3 nucleotides are TGCAGCGTTGCTGGACGGAGCTCCTACGAGCAGTACTTC. Amino acids: CSVAGRSSYEQYF.

The rearrangement links TRBV6-1 to TRBJ1-2; D is ambiguous. Trimming left V 1 base short and J 2 bases short, with 11 bases between. This CDR3 has 15 amino acids. Per germline, CDR1 MNHNS and CDR2 SASEGT. The CDR3 loop is CASSEGGGKNYGYTF. In DNA, the CDR3 is TGTGCCAGCAGTGAAGGCGGCGGAAAGAACTATGGCTACACCTTC.

CDR3 sequence: CAWSRDRGVQPQHF. The CDR3 DNA is TGTGCCTGGAGCCGGGACAGGGGGGTTCAGCCCCAGCATTTT. The V call is TRBV30, the J call TRBJ1-5, with TRBD1 matching over 11 bases. The CDR3 totals 14 residues. Germline values: CDR1 GTSNPN, CDR2 SVGIG (reference sequence). Trimming cost V 3 bases and J 6 bases; bases outside gene matches: 4.

This chain uses TRBV5-1 with TRBJ2-3; D not certain. This CDR3 has 11 residues. Trimming took off 7 bases at V and 0 bases at J, with 3 bases between the two ends. Per germline, CDR1 SGHRS and CDR2 YFSETQ. The CDR3 reads CASRSTDTQYF. The CDR3 coding sequence is TGCGCCAGCCGGAGCACAGATACGCAGTATTTT.

CDR3 nucleotides: TGTGCCACCACCTCCGGGACAGGGGACACTGAAGCTTTCTTT. Translated, it gives CATTSGTGDTEAFF. V gene TRBV15 combines with J gene TRBJ1-1; 10 nucleotides align to TRBD1. The J segment lost 3 bases and the V segment lost 7 bases, leaving 5 bases of the junction unmatched. CDR3 length: 14 amino acids. In germline, CDR1 is LNHNV, CDR2 YYDKDF (reference sequence).

The chain has TRBV5-1 and TRBJ1-5, with D possibly matching TRBD1 (6 bases). The CDR3 has 13 amino acids. The V gene lost 5 bases and the J gene lost 7 bases, with 13 bases spanning the gap. Looked up from germline, CDR1 is SGHRS and CDR2 is YFSETQ. Here the CDR3 reads CASSPTGMQPQHF. The CDR3 DNA reads as TGCGCCAGCAGTCCAACAGGGATGCAGCCCCAGCATTTT.

The chain recombines TRBV30 with TRBJ1-2; D is perhaps TRBD1 (5 bases). The CDR3 covers 15 residues. Trimming removed 3 bases from V and 8 bases from J, with 22 bases in between. Germline CDR1 and CDR2: GTSNPN and SVGIG (reference sequence). In DNA form, the CDR3 reads TGTGCCTGGAGAGTAAGAACAGGCACCTCGGGAGGCTACACCTTC. Amino acid sequence: CAWRVRTGTSGGYTF.

As DNA, the CDR3 is TGTGCCAGCAGTACAACAGGATCTGAAAAACTGTTTTTT. This sequence encodes CASSTTGSEKLFF. The chain links TRBV11-1 to TRBJ1-4; TRBD1 is a possible D gene (5 bases). Trimming shortened V by 6 bases and J by 7 bases, and 12 bases separated the two germline ends. The CDR3 loop spans 13 amino acids. Germline V gene sequence: CDR1 SGHAT, CDR2 FQDESV (reference sequence).

The gene calls are TRBV9 and TRBJ2-3; 7 positions agree with TRBD1. The CDR3 contains 15 residues. V was pared by 2 bases and J by 6 bases, with 9 bases of the junction left unmatched. Germline V gene lookup returns CDR1 SGDLS and CDR2 YYNGEE. This CDR3 reads CASSVLDRWEDTQYF. CDR3 sequence (DNA): TGTGCCAGCAGCGTTCTGGACAGGTGGGAGGATACGCAGTATTTT.

This clone was observed many times. This chain uses TRBV6-6 with TRBJ2-1; D is unclear. CDR3 length: 12 residues. Germline CDR1 is MNHNY and CDR2 is SVGAGI (reference sequence). V gave up 10 bases and J gave up 9 bases, with 16 bases separating them. The CDR3 DNA reads TGTGCCACCACACGGCCAGGTCTTGAGCAGTTCTTC. It specifies CATTRPGLEQFF.

The sample holds a few counts of this clone. The V and J genes are TRBV6-6 and TRBJ2-3; possibly TRBD2 for D (5 bases). Germline V gene data show CDR1 as MNHNY and CDR2 as SVGAGI (reference sequence). Trimming took 2 bases from V and 3 from J, leaving 15 bases between them. The CDR3 is 16 residues long. The CDR3 DNA is TGTGCCAGCAGTTACCCCGCAGAGGGTTGGACAGATACGCAGTATTTT. Protein sequence: CASSYPAEGWTDTQYF.

The J gene is TRBJ2-1, the V gene TRBV18; no reliable D call. V lost 1 base, J lost 6 bases, and 13 bases lay in between. This CDR3 spans 15 amino acids. Germline V CDR1 and CDR2: KGHSH, LQKENI. The CDR3 bases are TGTGCCAGCTCACCACTGATGAATAGCCTCAATGAGCAGTTCTTC. Amino acid sequence: CASSPLMNSLNEQFF.

J is TRBJ2-3 and V is TRBV6-1; 8 bases match TRBD2. Unmatched junction bases numbered 9, after V lost 8 bases and J lost 2 bases. The CDR3 has 15 amino acids. Germline V gene data show CDR1 as MNHNS and CDR2 as SASEGT. The CDR3 bases are TGTGCCAGCGCCGGCAGGACTAGCCACACAGATACGCAGTATTTT. Protein product: CASAGRTSHTDTQYF.

This chain joins TRBV29-1 and TRBJ2-1; 7 bases map to TRBD1. The CDR3 covers 14 residues. CDR1 and CDR2 (germline): SQVTM, ANQGSEA. V gave up 7 bases and J gave up 5 bases; unmatched junction bases: 11. The CDR3 DNA reads as TGCAGCGCCCCGAAGGGGGCACGAAACAATGAGCAGTTCTTC. Translating it yields CSAPKGARNNEQFF.

This chain connects TRBV29-1 to TRBJ2-7, with 7 bases identical to TRBD1. This CDR3 comprises 17 residues. Losses at the gene ends were 1 base for V and 0 bases for J; bases not matched to a gene: 12. Germline V gene lookup returns CDR1 SQVTM and CDR2 ANQGSEA. This CDR3 reads CSVEAFVLGTASYEQYF. The CDR3 bases are TGCAGCGTTGAAGCTTTTGTTCTAGGGACAGCCTCCTACGAGCAGTACTTC.

This chain uses TRBV27 with TRBJ1-5, with 10 bases lining up with TRBD1. V trimming: 2 bases; J trimming: 5 bases; junction bases outside the gene matches: 6. The CDR3 is made up of 16 amino acids. Germline V gives CDR1 MNHEY, CDR2 SMNVEV (reference sequence). CDR3 DNA: TGTGCCAGCAGTTTAGCCGGGACAGGGGTGGATCAGCCCCAGCATTTT. Its translation is CASSLAGTGVDQPQHF.

The CDR3 region is CSVRLLLTTEAFF. The DNA of the CDR3 is TGCAGCGTTAGACTACTCCTGACGACTGAAGCTTTCTTT. This chain connects TRBV29-1 to TRBJ1-1; D gene ambiguous. Germline-derived CDR1 and CDR2 are SQVTM and ANQGSEA. Between the trimmed V and J ends, which lost 5 bases and 5 bases, there was a span of 15 bases. The CDR3 loop spans 13 amino acids.

V usage is TRBV29-1 and J usage is TRBJ1-2; weak D call: TRBD1 (5 bases). CDR1 SQVTM and CDR2 ANQGSEA come from the germline V gene. CDR3 length equals 11 residues. V lost 2 bases and J 8 bases, leaving 9 bases between the germline ends. CDR3 amino acids: CSVERDGGYTF. The CDR3, as DNA: TGCAGCGTTGAAAGGGACGGCGGCTACACCTTC.

The chain joins TRBV5-1 to TRBJ2-7; 7 positions agree with TRBD1. Trimming removed 2 bases from V and 1 base from J; junction bases left unmatched: 6. Per germline, CDR1 SGHRS and CDR2 YFSETQ. This CDR3 is 15 amino acids long. CDR3 protein: CASSLGTASSYEQYF. The CDR3 bases are TGCGCCAGCAGCTTAGGGACAGCCTCATCCTACGAGCAGTACTTC.